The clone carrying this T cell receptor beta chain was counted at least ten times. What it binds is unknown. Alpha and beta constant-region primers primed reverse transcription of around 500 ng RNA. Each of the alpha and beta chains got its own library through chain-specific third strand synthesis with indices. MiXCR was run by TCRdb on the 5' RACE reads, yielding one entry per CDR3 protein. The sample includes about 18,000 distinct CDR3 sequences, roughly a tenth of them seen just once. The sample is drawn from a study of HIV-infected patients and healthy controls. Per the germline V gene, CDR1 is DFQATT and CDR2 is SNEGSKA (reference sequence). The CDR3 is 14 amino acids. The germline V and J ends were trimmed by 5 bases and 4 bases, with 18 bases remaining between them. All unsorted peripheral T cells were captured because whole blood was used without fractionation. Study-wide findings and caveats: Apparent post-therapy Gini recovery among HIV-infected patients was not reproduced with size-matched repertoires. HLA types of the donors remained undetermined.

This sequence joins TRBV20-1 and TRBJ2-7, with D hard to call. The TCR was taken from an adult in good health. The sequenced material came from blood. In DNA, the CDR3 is TGCAGTGCTTCACCGGGCCCCTTTTCGTACGAGCAGTACTTC. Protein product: CSASPGPFSYEQYF.